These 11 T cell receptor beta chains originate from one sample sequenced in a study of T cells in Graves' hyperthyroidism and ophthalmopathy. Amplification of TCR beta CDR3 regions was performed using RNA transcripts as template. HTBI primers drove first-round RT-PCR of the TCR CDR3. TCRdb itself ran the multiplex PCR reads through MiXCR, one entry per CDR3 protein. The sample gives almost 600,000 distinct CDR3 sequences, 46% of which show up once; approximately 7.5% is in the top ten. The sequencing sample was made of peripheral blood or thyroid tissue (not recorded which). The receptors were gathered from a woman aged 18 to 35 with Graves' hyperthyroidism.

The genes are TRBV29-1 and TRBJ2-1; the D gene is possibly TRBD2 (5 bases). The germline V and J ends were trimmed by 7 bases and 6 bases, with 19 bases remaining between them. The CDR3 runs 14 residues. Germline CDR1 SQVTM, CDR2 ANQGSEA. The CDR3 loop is CSATIGGRRNEQFF. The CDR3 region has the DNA TGCAGCGCTACAATCGGAGGCAGGCGCAATGAGCAGTTCTTC.

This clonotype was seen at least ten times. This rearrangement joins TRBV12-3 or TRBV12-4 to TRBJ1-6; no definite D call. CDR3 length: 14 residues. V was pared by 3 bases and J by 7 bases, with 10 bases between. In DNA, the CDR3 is TGTGCCAGCAGTTTGGGCAGCGTGAATTCACCCCTCCACTTT. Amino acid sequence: CASSLGSVNSPLHF.

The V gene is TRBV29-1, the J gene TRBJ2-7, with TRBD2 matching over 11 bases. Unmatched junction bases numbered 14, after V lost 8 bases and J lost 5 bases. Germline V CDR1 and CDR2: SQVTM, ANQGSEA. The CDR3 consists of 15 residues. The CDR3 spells CSPTTSGGPSDEQYF. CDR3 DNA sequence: TGCAGCCCAACTACTAGCGGGGGTCCATCGGACGAGCAGTACTTC.

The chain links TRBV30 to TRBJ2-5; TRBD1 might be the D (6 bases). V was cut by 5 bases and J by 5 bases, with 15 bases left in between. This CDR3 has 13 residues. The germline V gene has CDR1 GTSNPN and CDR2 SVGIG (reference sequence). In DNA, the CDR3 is TGTGCCTGGGCACAGGGAGTCGTCGAGACCCAGTACTTC. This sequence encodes CAWAQGVVETQYF.

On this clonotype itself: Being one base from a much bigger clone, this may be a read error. The CDR3 reads CASSQVGSSGNQPQHF. In DNA form, the CDR3 reads TGCGCCAGCAGCCAAGTAGGATCCTCGGGCAATCAGCCCCAGCATTTT. The chain couples TRBV4-1 to TRBJ1-5; no clear D. The germline gives CDR1 MGHRA, CDR2 YSYEKL. With 1 base removed from V and 2 bases from J, the gap between germline ends came to 12 bases. The CDR3 sequence is 16 residues long.

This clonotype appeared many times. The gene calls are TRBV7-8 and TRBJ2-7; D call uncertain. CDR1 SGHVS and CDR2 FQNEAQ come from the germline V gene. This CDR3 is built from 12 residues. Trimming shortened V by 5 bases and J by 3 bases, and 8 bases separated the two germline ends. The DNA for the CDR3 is TGTGCCAGCAGCCCGGTGCACTACGAGCAGTACTTC. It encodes CASSPVHYEQYF.

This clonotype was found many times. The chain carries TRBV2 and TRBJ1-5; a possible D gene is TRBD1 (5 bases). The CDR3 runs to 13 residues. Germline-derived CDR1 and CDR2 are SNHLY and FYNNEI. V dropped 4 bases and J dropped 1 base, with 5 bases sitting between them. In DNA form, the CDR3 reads TGTGCCAGCAGTGGACAGAGCAATCAGCCCCAGCATTTT. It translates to CASSGQSNQPQHF. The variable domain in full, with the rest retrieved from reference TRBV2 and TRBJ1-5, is EPEVTQTPSHQVTQMGQEVILRCVPISNHLYFYWYRQILGQKVEFLVSFYNNEISEKSEIFDDQFSVERPDGSNFTLKIRSTKLEDSAMYFCASSGQSNQPQHFGDGTRLSIL.

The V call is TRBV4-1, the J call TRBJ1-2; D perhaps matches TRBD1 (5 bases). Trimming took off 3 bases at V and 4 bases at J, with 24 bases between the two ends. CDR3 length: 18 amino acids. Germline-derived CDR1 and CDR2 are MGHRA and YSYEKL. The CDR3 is CASSHGDLSRARFYGYTF. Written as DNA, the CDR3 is TGCGCCAGCAGCCATGGGGACCTCTCTCGGGCGAGGTTCTATGGCTACACCTTC.

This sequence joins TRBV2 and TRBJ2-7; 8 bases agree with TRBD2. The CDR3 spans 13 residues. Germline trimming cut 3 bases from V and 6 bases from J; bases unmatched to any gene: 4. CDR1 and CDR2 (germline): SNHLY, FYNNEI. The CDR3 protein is CASSDSGGGEQYF. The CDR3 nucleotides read TGTGCCAGCAGTGACAGCGGGGGAGGCGAGCAGTACTTC.

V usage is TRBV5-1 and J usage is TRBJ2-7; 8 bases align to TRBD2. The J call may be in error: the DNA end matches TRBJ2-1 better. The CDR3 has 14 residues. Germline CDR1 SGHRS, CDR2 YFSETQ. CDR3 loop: CASSRGLVYNEQFF. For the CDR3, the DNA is TGCGCCAGCAGCCGGGGACTAGTTTACAATGAGCAGTTCTTC.

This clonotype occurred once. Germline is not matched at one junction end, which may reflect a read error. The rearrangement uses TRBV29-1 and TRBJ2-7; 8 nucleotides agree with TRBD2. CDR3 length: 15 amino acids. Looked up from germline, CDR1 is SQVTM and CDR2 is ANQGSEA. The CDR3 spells CNVEGTSGAYNEQYF. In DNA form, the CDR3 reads TGCAACGTTGAGGGGACTAGTGGGGCCTACAATGAGCAGTACTTC.